The following is a T cell receptor beta chain sequence with its context. J lost 13 bases, V lost 1 base, and 5 bases had no gene match. CDR3 length: 12 residues. The germline V gene has CDR1 SGHTA and CDR2 FQGNSA. The sample originates from a study of cytomegalovirus exposure and HLA in healthy donors. Both 60 Vbeta primers and 13 Jbeta primers went into the PCR. Measured with immunoSEQ multiplex PCR; TCRdb has only the in-frame clones, and not every one. Among about 160,000 clones listed, about 71% were seen once. This sequence joins TRBV7-2 and TRBJ1-2, with 8 positions matching TRBD1. Sequenced material: PBMCs. This TCR was sampled from a woman aged 25 to 39 in good health and CMV-seronegative. The CDR3 here is CASSLERGTGTF. CDR3 DNA sequence: TGTGCCAGCAGCTTAGAAAGGGGGACAGGCACCTTC.